This T cell receptor (beta chain) was observed in a study of T cells after posttransplantation cyclophosphamide. Study results and caveats: Tissue-infiltrating T cells from skin or gut overlapped little with blood T cells. Recipient CMV seropositivity and CMV reactivation strongly tracked TRB clonality. Donor CD8+ memory clones often dominated recipient blood repertoires at later times.

The germline CDR1 and CDR2 sequences are MNHEY and SVGEGT. Trimming cost V 6 bases and J 9 bases, with 24 bases left between them. The CDR3 length is 16 residues. The related graft donor's blood sample was taken on the day of bone marrow donation. Here immunoSEQ multiplex PCR was the method, and the copy in TCRdb shows in-frame clones only, minus some. The sample includes almost 35,000 clones, none of them occurring once. In this sample, this clone turned up many times. What it binds is not known. The receptor comes from a woman between 50 and 59 years old in good health and a related stem cell transplant donor. This sequence joins TRBV6-2 or TRBV6-3 and TRBJ2-1; a possible D gene is TRBD1 (7 bases). Sequenced sample: PBMCs. CDR3 protein: CASSPLATGIVVEQFF. DNA for the CDR3: TGTGCCAGCAGCCCCCTAGCGACAGGGATCGTAGTTGAGCAGTTCTTC.